This T cell receptor beta chain derives from a study of blood T cell repertoires in COVID-19. Study as a whole: Sources were T cells, B-cell-depleted T cells, or PBMCs; the material itself was cDNA or gDNA.

The CDR3 totals 14 residues. Trimming removed 6 bases from V and 6 bases from J, with 17 bases in between. CDR1 is MDHEN and CDR2 is SYDVKM in the germline V gene. The assay was immunoSEQ multiplex PCR, and TCRdb's table has in-frame clones only and misses some. Here the sample spans 160,000 or so clones, just under 80% being singletons. This TCR came from a woman aged 80 or over with acute or convalescent COVID-19. The sequencing sample was made of peripheral blood. The chain joins TRBV28 to TRBJ1-2, with D perhaps matching TRBD1 (6 bases). CDR3 nucleotide sequence: TGTGCCAGCAGGATTGCTGGGGGCTTTGATGGCTACACCTTC. This encodes CASRIAGGFDGYTF.